The 3 T cell receptor beta chains below were found in one sample sequenced in a study of identical twins. TCRdb analysed the 5' RACE reads with MiXCR anew, one entry per CDR3 protein. The profile covers some 570,000 distinct CDR3 sequences, with approximately 20% appearing a single time and around 0.47% taken by the ten largest. The same sample was also used in a study of yellow fever vaccine responses in identical twins.

The sequenced material came from CD4+ T cells sorted from blood. These receptor sequences come from a woman aged 18-29 years in good health.

The chain recombines TRBV19 with TRBJ2-1; D is ambiguous. Trimming stripped 3 bases from V and 7 bases from J, with 16 bases between. The CDR3 has 15 amino acids. The V gene's germline CDR1 is LNHDA and CDR2 SQIVND (reference sequence). The CDR3 DNA follows: TGTGCCAGTAGTATTTTTGGTGGGTTCAGGAATGAGCAGTTCTTC. Residues: CASSIFGGFRNEQFF.

The chain uses TRBV29-1 and TRBJ2-7; 8 bases map to TRBD2. This CDR3 has 17 amino acids. Trimming removed 4 bases from V and 3 bases from J; junction bases left unmatched: 17. Germline V gene lookup returns CDR1 SQVTM and CDR2 ANQGSEA. Written as DNA, the CDR3 is TGCAGCGTTGCCGGGACAAGGGTTAGCGGGACTCTCTACGAGCAGTACTTC. This codes for CSVAGTRVSGTLYEQYF.

This clonotype showed up many times. The chain links TRBV18 to TRBJ2-4, with D hard to call. Germline CDR1 reads KGHSH; CDR2 reads LQKENI. CDR3 size: 15 residues. The germline V and J ends were trimmed by 2 bases and 0 bases, with 8 bases remaining between them. The CDR3: CASSPKQLAKNIQYF. CDR3 nucleotides: TGTGCCAGCTCACCAAAGCAGCTAGCCAAAAACATTCAGTACTTC.